This entry lists 4 T cell receptor beta chains sequenced from one sample in a study of T cells in Graves' hyperthyroidism and ophthalmopathy. RNA transcripts yielded amplified TCR beta CDR3 regions. Primed by the HTBI set, a first-round RT-PCR was run on the TCR CDR3. TCRdb re-called the multiplex PCR reads through MiXCR, storing one row per CDR3 protein. The sample carries hundreds of thousands of distinct CDR3 sequences, 14% recorded once. The sample comprised blood. The receptor source for this set is a woman under 30 with Graves' hyperthyroidism.

The CDR3 sequence is CASSAFLSTGELFF. CDR3 nucleotides: TGTGCCAGCAGCGCATTTCTCAGTACCGGGGAGCTGTTTTTT. The chain links TRBV9 to TRBJ2-2; D gene uncertain. Trimming stripped 3 bases from V and 5 bases from J, with 11 bases between. The CDR3 is 14 amino acids. Germline CDR1 reads SGDLS; CDR2 reads YYNGEE.

The J gene is TRBJ2-1, the V gene TRBV29-1; possibly TRBD2 for D (6 bases). The CDR3 is 16 amino acids. CDR1 is SQVTM, CDR2 ANQGSEA, per germline. V shed 8 bases and J shed 0 bases, with 20 bases lying between them. The chain's CDR3 is CSTQTSGGSSYNEQFF. CDR3 bases: TGCAGCACCCAAACAAGCGGAGGGAGCTCCTACAATGAGCAGTTCTTC.

The rearrangement uses TRBV11-3 and TRBJ2-7, with TRBD1 identical over 10 bases. Losses at the gene ends were 3 bases for V and 6 bases for J; bases not matched to a gene: 8. The germline V gene encodes CDR1 SGHNT and CDR2 YENEEA. This CDR3 comprises 15 residues. CDR3: CASSFLPGTGAEQYF. CDR3 sequence (DNA): TGTGCCAGCAGCTTCCTCCCCGGGACAGGGGCCGAGCAGTACTTC. Together with reference TRBV11-3 and TRBJ2-7, the CDR3 gives the full variable domain: EAGVVQSPRYKIIEKKQPVAFWCNPISGHNTLYWYLQNLGQGPELLIRYENEEAVDDSQLPKDRFSAERLKGVDSTLKIQPAELGDSAVYLCASSFLPGTGAEQYFGPGTRLTVT.

Many counts were recorded for this clonotype. This chain links TRBV2 with TRBJ1-5, with D unresolved. V lost 8 bases and J lost 0, with 5 bases in between. Germline CDR1 reads SNHLY; CDR2 reads FYNNEI. CDR3 length equals 12 residues. The CDR3 nucleotides read TGTGCCAGCCATAATAGCAATCAGCCCCAGCATTTT. Residues: CASHNSNQPQHF. Combining the CDR3 with reference TRBV2 and TRBJ1-5 gives the whole variable domain EPEVTQTPSHQVTQMGQEVILRCVPISNHLYFYWYRQILGQKVEFLVSFYNNEISEKSEIFDDQFSVERPDGSNFTLKIRSTKLEDSAMYFCASHNSNQPQHFGDGTRLSIL.